The 31 T cell receptor beta chains given below trace back to one sample, sequenced in a study of T cell responses to AZD1222 COVID-19 vaccine. Profiling relied on immunoSEQ multiplex PCR, and the TCRdb table lists in-frame clones only, not all of them. The table has some 100,000 clones, about 90% seen once; the top ten hold more than 15%. The starting material was peripheral blood, obtained on day 0 of AZD1222 vaccination. These receptors all stem from an adult in good health.

The CDR3 region has the DNA TGCGCCAGCAGCTTGAGGACCTCTAGCGGGAGGACAGATACGCAGTATTTT. This codes for CASSLRTSSGRTDTQYF. The rearrangement links TRBV5-1 to TRBJ2-3, with TRBD2 matching over 11 bases. V lost 1 base, J lost 3 bases, and 7 bases stayed unmatched. CDR1 is SGHRS, CDR2 YFSETQ, per germline. The CDR3 sequence is 17 residues long.

The chain links TRBV12-3 or TRBV12-4 to TRBJ1-1; D is unresolved. The CDR3 runs 13 residues. Trimming stripped 3 bases from V and 3 bases from J, with 8 bases between. The CDR3 nucleotides read TGTGCCAGCAGTTTGACCCGCCACACTGAAGCTTTCTTT. This translates into CASSLTRHTEAFF.

CDR3: CSVRGTSGTGELFF. The CDR3 bases are TGCAGCGTTCGGGGGACTAGCGGAACCGGGGAGCTGTTTTTT. This chain connects TRBV29-1 to TRBJ2-2; 11 bases match TRBD2. The CDR3 is 14 amino acids. Unmatched junction bases numbered 4, after V lost 5 bases and J lost 5 bases. Germline lookup yields CDR1 SQVTM and CDR2 ANQGSEA.

J is TRBJ1-1 and V is TRBV6-5; tentatively, D is TRBD1 (6 bases). Germline V gene lookup returns CDR1 MNHEY and CDR2 SVGAGI. V dropped 8 bases and J dropped 4 bases, with 14 bases sitting between them. The CDR3 runs to 13 residues. This CDR3 reads CASGFRTVTEAFF. CDR3 in DNA: TGTGCCAGCGGATTTCGGACAGTCACTGAAGCTTTCTTT.

About this clone: The sample has other DNA sequences that encode this CDR3 too. The J gene is TRBJ2-7, the V gene TRBV6-2 or TRBV6-3; D remains unclear. This CDR3 contains 11 residues. The V end was cut by 5 bases, the J end by 2 bases, with 4 bases between. Germline CDR1 MNHEY, CDR2 SVGEGT. CDR3 residues: CASSTTYEQYF. The CDR3 region has the DNA TGTGCCAGCAGTACCACCTACGAGCAGTACTTC.

The genes are TRBV7-2 and TRBJ2-7, with TRBD2 matching 11 bases. The junction had 4 bases not matched to a gene; V was cut back by 4 bases and J by 2 bases. The V gene's germline CDR1 is SGHTA and CDR2 FQGNSA. This CDR3 contains 15 residues. The CDR3 DNA reads as TGTGCCAGCAGCTCCGGACTAGCGGGTGCCTACGAGCAGTACTTC. This translates into CASSSGLAGAYEQYF.

The chain has TRBV5-1 and TRBJ1-4, with 7 bases identical to TRBD1. Germline assignment: CDR1 SGHRS and CDR2 YFSETQ. V shed 1 base, J shed 5 bases, and the junction held 5 bases outside the gene matches. The CDR3 sequence is 15 residues long. CDR3 residues: CASSLLRDRNEKLFF. DNA for the CDR3: TGCGCCAGCAGCTTGCTCCGGGACAGAAATGAAAAACTGTTTTTT.

In nucleotides, the CDR3 is TGTGCCACCAGCGGCGGGTGGGATGGGAATGAGCAGTTCTTC. As protein: CATSGGWDGNEQFF. This rearrangement joins TRBV15 to TRBJ2-1, with D possibly being TRBD2 (5 bases). Germline CDR1 is LNHNV and CDR2 is YYDKDF (reference sequence). The CDR3 totals 14 residues. Trimming shortened V by 5 bases and J by 7 bases, and 15 bases separated the two germline ends.

This clone came up a few times. The CDR3 DNA is TGTGCCAGCAGCTTTAGGGGGAAGACTTTCTTT. This sequence encodes CASSFRGKTFF. The chain couples TRBV7-9 to TRBJ1-1; perhaps TRBD1 as D (6 bases). Trimming cost V 3 bases and J 12 bases, with 11 bases left between them. This CDR3 is 11 amino acids long. Per the germline V gene, CDR1 is SEHNR and CDR2 is FQNEAQ (reference sequence).

This chain joins TRBV7-9 and TRBJ1-1; D not certain. The CDR3 contains 14 residues. V shed 1 base and J shed 2 bases, with 8 bases lying between them. The germline V gene encodes CDR1 SEHNR and CDR2 FQNEAQ (reference sequence). Here the CDR3 DNA reads TGTGCCAGCAGCTTAGGTCGGACCAACACTGAAGCTTTCTTT. It translates to CASSLGRTNTEAFF.

The CDR3 loop is CASSFGTGQFF. The CDR3 DNA reads TGTGCCAGCAGTTTCGGGACAGGGCAGTTCTTC. This chain connects TRBV12-3 or TRBV12-4 to TRBJ2-1, with TRBD1 identical over 8 bases. The CDR3 extends over 11 amino acids. V lost 3 bases and J lost 12; bases outside the gene matches: 1.

This rearrangement joins TRBV3-1 (or the pseudogene TRBV3-2) to TRBJ2-7, with TRBD1 identical over 12 bases. V was pared by 4 bases and J by 6 bases, with 4 bases of the junction left unmatched. The CDR3 is 14 amino acids. CDR1 LGHDT and CDR2 YNNKEL come from the germline V gene (reference sequence). This CDR3 is CASSPGTGGSEQYF. The CDR3 coding sequence is TGTGCCAGCAGCCCGGGGACAGGGGGCTCCGAGCAGTACTTC.

The rearrangement links TRBV5-4 to TRBJ1-2; TRBD1 is a possible D gene (5 bases). The CDR3 length is 15 residues. Per germline, CDR1 SGHNT and CDR2 YYREEE (reference sequence). Trimming took off 0 bases at V and 4 bases at J, with 13 bases between the two ends. The CDR3 coding sequence is TGTGCCAGCAGCTTGGACTTCCAGGGCCTCTATGGCTACACCTTC. It encodes CASSLDFQGLYGYTF.

This chain uses TRBV2 with TRBJ1-1; 7 nucleotides match TRBD1. CDR3 length equals 13 residues. With 11 bases clipped from V and 4 bases from J, the junction kept 10 bases outside the gene matches. Germline loops: CDR1 SNHLY, CDR2 FYNNEI. CDR3 protein: CAERQGPATEAFF. The CDR3 DNA sequence: TGTGCCGAGAGACAGGGACCGGCCACTGAAGCTTTCTTT. Complete variable domain (other parts from reference TRBV2 and TRBJ1-1): EPEVTQTPSHQVTQMGQEVILRCVPISNHLYFYWYRQILGQKVEFLVSFYNNEISEKSEIFDDQFSVERPDGSNFTLKIRSTKLEDSAMYFCAERQGPATEAFFGQGTRLTVV.

The rearrangement links TRBV7-9 to TRBJ2-7, with unresolved D. The V gene's germline CDR1 is SEHNR and CDR2 FQNEAQ (reference sequence). The CDR3 totals 13 residues. Trimming shortened V by 2 bases and J by 0 bases, and 5 bases separated the two germline ends. This CDR3 reads CASSLPSSYEQYF. The CDR3 DNA follows: TGTGCCAGCAGCTTACCGAGCTCCTACGAGCAGTACTTC.

This clone was seen a handful of times. The rearrangement uses TRBV6-4 and TRBJ2-3; D gene ambiguous. Germline CDR1 and CDR2: MRHNA and SNTAGT. Trimming removed 4 bases at V and 2 bases at J, with 10 bases between. This CDR3 contains 14 residues. The CDR3 spells CASSVTPITDTQYF. As DNA, the CDR3 is TGTGCCAGCAGTGTGACGCCGATCACAGATACGCAGTATTTT.

The rearrangement uses TRBV5-1 and TRBJ1-3; 7 positions agree with TRBD1. Germline assignment: CDR1 SGHRS and CDR2 YFSETQ. Trimming cost V 4 bases and J 0 bases; bases outside gene matches: 7. This CDR3 contains 16 residues. This CDR3 is CASSLAGQTSGNTIYF. CDR3 DNA: TGCGCCAGCAGCCTAGCGGGACAGACCTCTGGAAACACCATATATTTT.

The chain is built from TRBV27 and TRBJ1-1; a possible D gene is TRBD1 (5 bases). Germline loops: CDR1 MNHEY, CDR2 SMNVEV (reference sequence). V lost 4 bases, J lost 8 bases, and 20 bases lay in between. This CDR3 region has 15 residues. This CDR3 reads CASSSYPGRRLEAFF. The CDR3 DNA reads TGTGCCAGCAGTTCCTATCCGGGACGGCGGCTCGAAGCTTTCTTT.

The chain joins TRBV27 to TRBJ1-2, with D uncertain. The CDR3 length is 11 residues. Germline CDR1 and CDR2: MNHEY and SMNVEV (reference sequence). Trimming shortened V by 6 bases and J by 5 bases, and 7 bases separated the two germline ends. CDR3 sequence: CASRGGYGYTF. CDR3 DNA: TGTGCCAGCAGGGGCGGTTATGGCTACACCTTC.

J is TRBJ2-3 and V is TRBV27; 7 nucleotides line up with TRBD1. Germline CDR1 MNHEY, CDR2 SMNVEV (reference sequence). V lost 4 bases to trimming and J lost 2 bases; unmatched junction nucleotides: 6. This CDR3 contains 15 residues. CDR3 in DNA: TGTGCCAGCAGTTCGGGACAGCTTATCACAGATACGCAGTATTTT. Translating it yields CASSSGQLITDTQYF.

This clone was recorded once. The chain joins TRBV6-6 to TRBJ2-1; 7 bases agree with TRBD1. CDR1 and CDR2 from the germline V gene are MNHNY and SVGAGI (reference sequence). The junction had 11 bases not matched to a gene; V was cut back by 2 bases and J by 10 bases. This CDR3 comprises 15 residues. The CDR3 DNA reads TGTGCCAGCAGTTACGTAGGGGGCCGGCCACGGGAGCAGTTCTTC. It yields the protein CASSYVGGRPREQFF.

The J gene is TRBJ1-5, the V gene TRBV7-9; weak D call: TRBD1 (5 bases). CDR1 is SEHNR, CDR2 FQNEAQ, per germline (reference sequence). V gave up 8 bases and J gave up 4 bases, with 15 bases separating them. The length of the CDR3 is 14 residues. The CDR3 DNA follows: TGTGCCAGCGGGAAAGCGGGACGAAATCAGCCCCAGCATTTT. Translation gives CASGKAGRNQPQHF.

The chain joins TRBV10-1 to TRBJ2-7, with 8 bases that match TRBD1. Germline CDR1 reads WNHNN; CDR2 reads SYGVQD (reference sequence). V was clipped by 5 bases and J by 3 bases; unmatched bases: 6. The CDR3 has 14 amino acids. This CDR3 is CASSIQGANYEQYF. CDR3 nucleotide sequence: TGCGCCAGCAGTATTCAGGGGGCAAACTACGAGCAGTACTTC.

This chain joins TRBV6-6 and TRBJ2-7; the match to TRBD2 covers 15 bases. CDR3 size: 16 residues. Per germline, CDR1 MNHNY and CDR2 SVGAGI (reference sequence). J gave up 0 bases and V 7 bases, and 4 bases lay outside the gene matches. As DNA, the CDR3 is TGTGCCAGCACGGGACTAGCGGGAGGAGGCTCCTACGAGCAGTACTTC. It is translated as CASTGLAGGGSYEQYF.

As DNA, the CDR3 is TGTGCCAGCAGCCCCCTTCATGTGGGGGCTACCACAGATACGCAGTATTTT. Its protein product is CASSPLHVGATTDTQYF. The chain recombines TRBV3-1 (or the pseudogene TRBV3-2) with TRBJ2-3, with a weak D call TRBD1 (6 bases). CDR3 length: 17 residues. V was cut by 4 bases and J by 2 bases, with 19 bases left in between. CDR1 is LGHDT and CDR2 is YNNKEL in the germline V gene (reference sequence).

In its sample, this clone was seen a few times. The chain links TRBV6-5 to TRBJ1-1; D not resolved. The CDR3 length is 13 residues. Germline V gene lookup returns CDR1 MNHEY and CDR2 SVGAGI. Trimming pared 0 bases from V and 3 bases from J, leaving 5 bases between. The CDR3 loop reads CASSYSADTEAFF. CDR3 nucleotide sequence: TGTGCCAGCAGTTACTCGGCAGACACTGAAGCTTTCTTT.

The chain has TRBV3-1 (or the pseudogene TRBV3-2) and TRBJ2-3; TRBD1 might be the D (6 bases). The germline CDR1 and CDR2 sequences are LGHDT and YNNKEL (reference sequence). This CDR3 is 13 amino acids long. The V end was cut by 4 bases, the J end by 3 bases, with 8 bases between. The DNA of the CDR3 is TGTGCCAGCAGCCTCAGGGGTACAGATACGCAGTATTTT. This codes for CASSLRGTDTQYF.

This clone was seen just once. The chain uses TRBV6-5 and TRBJ1-1, with 7 positions matching TRBD1. The length of the CDR3 is 15 residues. From germline, CDR1 is MNHEY and CDR2 SVGAGI. The V and J ends lost 0 bases and 5 bases, in that order; junction bases with no gene match: 6. This CDR3 reads CASSYSSRGRTEAFF. The DNA of the CDR3 is TGTGCCAGCAGTTACTCGTCAAGGGGGCGGACTGAAGCTTTCTTT.

The chain recombines TRBV9 with TRBJ1-2; no clear D. The germline V gene encodes CDR1 SGDLS and CDR2 YYNGEE. V was pared by 0 bases and J by 6 bases, with 9 bases between. The CDR3 length is 13 residues. The CDR3 sequence: CASSVDPRDGYTF. CDR3 bases: TGTGCCAGCAGCGTAGATCCCAGAGATGGCTACACCTTC.

This clone was observed a handful of times. The chain recombines TRBV28 with TRBJ2-1; TRBD2 is a possible D gene (5 bases). V was cut by 2 bases and J by 5 bases, with 13 bases left in between. The CDR3 length is 15 residues. CDR1 is MDHEN and CDR2 is SYDVKM in the germline V gene. The DNA of the CDR3 is TGTGCCAGCAGTTTACTGGCGGGTGGGAACAATGAGCAGTTCTTC. Its translation: CASSLLAGGNNEQFF. Using reference TRBV28 and TRBJ2-1 for the parts outside the CDR3, the full variable domain is DVKVTQSSRYLVKRTGEKVFLECVQDMDHENMFWYRQDPGLGLRLIYFSYDVKMKEKGDIPEGYSVSREKKERFSLILESASTNQTSMYLCASSLLAGGNNEQFFGPGTRLTVL.

This rearrangement joins TRBV18 to TRBJ2-3; unclear D gene. The V gene's germline CDR1 is KGHSH and CDR2 LQKENI. V shed 5 bases and J shed 5 bases, with 8 bases lying between them. The CDR3 is 12 residues long. CDR3 loop: CASSGELDTQYF. The DNA of the CDR3 is TGTGCCAGCTCAGGAGAACTAGATACGCAGTATTTT.